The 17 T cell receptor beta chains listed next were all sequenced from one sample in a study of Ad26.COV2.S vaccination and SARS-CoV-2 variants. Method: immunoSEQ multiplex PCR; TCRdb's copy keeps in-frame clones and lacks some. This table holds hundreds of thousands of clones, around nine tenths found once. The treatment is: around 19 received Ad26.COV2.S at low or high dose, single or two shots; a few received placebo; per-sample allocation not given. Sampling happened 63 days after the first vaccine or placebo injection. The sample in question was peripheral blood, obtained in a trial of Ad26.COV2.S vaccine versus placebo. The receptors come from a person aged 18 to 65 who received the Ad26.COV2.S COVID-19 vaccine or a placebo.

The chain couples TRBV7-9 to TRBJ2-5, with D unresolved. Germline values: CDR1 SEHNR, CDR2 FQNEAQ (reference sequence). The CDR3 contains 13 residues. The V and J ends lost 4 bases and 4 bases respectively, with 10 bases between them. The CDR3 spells CASSSQVPETQYF. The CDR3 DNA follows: TGTGCCAGCAGCTCTCAAGTTCCAGAGACCCAGTACTTC. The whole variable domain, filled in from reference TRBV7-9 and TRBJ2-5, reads DTGVSQNPRHKITKRGQNVTFRCDPISEHNRLYWYRQTLGQGPEFLTYFQNEAQLEKSRLLSDRFSAERPKGSFSTLEIQRTEQGDSAMYLCASSSQVPETQYFGPGTRLLVL.

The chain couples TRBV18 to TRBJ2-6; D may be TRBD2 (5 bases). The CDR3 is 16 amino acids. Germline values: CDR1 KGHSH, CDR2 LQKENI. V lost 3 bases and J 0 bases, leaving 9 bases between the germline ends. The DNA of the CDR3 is TGTGCCAGCTCACCTTCGGGAAGCTCTGGGGCCAACGTCCTGACTTTC. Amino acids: CASSPSGSSGANVLTF.

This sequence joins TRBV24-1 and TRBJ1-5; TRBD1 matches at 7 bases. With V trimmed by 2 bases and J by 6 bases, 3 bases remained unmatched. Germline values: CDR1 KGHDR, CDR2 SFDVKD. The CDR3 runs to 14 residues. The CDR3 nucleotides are TGTGCCACCAGTGATTCTAGGGACAGTCAGCCCCAGCATTTT. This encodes CATSDSRDSQPQHF.

CDR3 sequence: CASRSGTGVNGYTF. In DNA form, the CDR3 reads TGTGCCAGCAGATCCGGGACAGGGGTGAATGGCTACACCTTC. The chain combines TRBV27 with TRBJ1-2; 10 bases line up with TRBD1. CDR1 and CDR2 from the germline V gene are MNHEY and SMNVEV (reference sequence). The CDR3 length is 14 residues. With V trimmed by 6 bases and J by 6 bases, 7 bases remained unmatched.

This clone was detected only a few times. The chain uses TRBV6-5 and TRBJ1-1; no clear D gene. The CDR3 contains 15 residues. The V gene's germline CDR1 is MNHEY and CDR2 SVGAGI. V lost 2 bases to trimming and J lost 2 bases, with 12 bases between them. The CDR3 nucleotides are TGTGCCAGCAGTTACACGCGGCAGGTTAACACTGAAGCTTTCTTT. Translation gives CASSYTRQVNTEAFF.

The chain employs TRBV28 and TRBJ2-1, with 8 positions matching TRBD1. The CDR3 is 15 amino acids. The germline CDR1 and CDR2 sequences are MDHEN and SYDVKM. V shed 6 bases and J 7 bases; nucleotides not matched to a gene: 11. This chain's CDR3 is CASSAQGASGNEQFF. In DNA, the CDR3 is TGTGCCAGCAGCGCTCAGGGGGCGTCAGGGAATGAGCAGTTCTTC.

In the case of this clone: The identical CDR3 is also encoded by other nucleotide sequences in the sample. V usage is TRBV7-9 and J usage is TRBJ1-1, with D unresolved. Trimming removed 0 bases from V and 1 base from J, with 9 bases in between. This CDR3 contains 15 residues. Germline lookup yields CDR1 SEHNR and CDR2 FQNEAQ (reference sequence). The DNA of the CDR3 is TGTGCCAGCAGCTTAGCGCAAGGTCGGAACACTGAAGCTTTCTTT. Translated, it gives CASSLAQGRNTEAFF.

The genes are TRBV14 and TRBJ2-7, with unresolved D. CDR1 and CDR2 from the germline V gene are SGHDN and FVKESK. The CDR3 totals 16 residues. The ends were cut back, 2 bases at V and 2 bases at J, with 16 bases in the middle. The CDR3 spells CASSQPRSIQPYEQYF. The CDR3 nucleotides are TGTGCCAGCAGCCAACCGAGATCCATCCAGCCCTACGAGCAGTACTTC. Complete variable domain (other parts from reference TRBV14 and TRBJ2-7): EAGVTQFPSHSVIEKGQTVTLRCDPISGHDNLYWYRRVMGKEIKFLLHFVKESKQDESGMPNNRFLAERTGGTYSTLKVQPAELEDSGVYFCASSQPRSIQPYEQYFGPGTRLTVT.

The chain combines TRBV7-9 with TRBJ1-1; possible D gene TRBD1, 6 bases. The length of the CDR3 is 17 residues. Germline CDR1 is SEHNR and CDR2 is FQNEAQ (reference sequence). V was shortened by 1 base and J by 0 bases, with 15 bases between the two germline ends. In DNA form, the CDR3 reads TGTGCCAGCAGCTTAGTACAGGGCCTGTTCATGAACACTGAAGCTTTCTTT. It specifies CASSLVQGLFMNTEAFF.

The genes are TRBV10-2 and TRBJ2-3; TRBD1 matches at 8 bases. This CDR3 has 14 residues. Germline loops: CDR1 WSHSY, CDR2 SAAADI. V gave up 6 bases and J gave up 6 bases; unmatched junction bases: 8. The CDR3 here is CASRDGQGSDTQYF. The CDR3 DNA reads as TGCGCCAGCAGGGACGGACAGGGTTCGGATACGCAGTATTTT.

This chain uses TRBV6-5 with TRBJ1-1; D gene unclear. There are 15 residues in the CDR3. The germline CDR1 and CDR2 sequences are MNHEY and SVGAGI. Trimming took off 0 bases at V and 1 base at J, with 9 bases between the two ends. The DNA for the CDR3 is TGTGCCAGCAGTTACTCACGCAGCCAGAACACTGAAGCTTTCTTT. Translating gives CASSYSRSQNTEAFF.

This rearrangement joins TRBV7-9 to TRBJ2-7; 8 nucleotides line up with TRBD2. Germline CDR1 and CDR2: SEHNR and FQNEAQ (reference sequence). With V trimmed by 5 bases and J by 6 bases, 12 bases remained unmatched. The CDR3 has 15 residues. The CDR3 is CASSQQGRGGPEQYF. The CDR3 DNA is TGTGCCAGCAGCCAGCAGGGTCGGGGGGGCCCCGAGCAGTACTTC.

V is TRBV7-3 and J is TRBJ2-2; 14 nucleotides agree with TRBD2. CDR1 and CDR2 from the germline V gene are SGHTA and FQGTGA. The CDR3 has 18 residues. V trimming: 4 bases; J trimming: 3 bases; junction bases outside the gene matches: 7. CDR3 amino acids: CASSSRTSGGYDTGELFF. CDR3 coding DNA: TGTGCCAGCAGCTCCAGGACTAGCGGGGGGTATGACACCGGGGAGCTGTTTTTT.

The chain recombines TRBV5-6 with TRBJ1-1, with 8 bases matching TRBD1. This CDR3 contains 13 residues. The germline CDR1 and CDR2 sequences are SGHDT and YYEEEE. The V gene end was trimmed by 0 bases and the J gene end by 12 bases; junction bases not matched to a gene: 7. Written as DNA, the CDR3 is TGTGCCAGCAGCTTGGGGGACAGGCCCCCCCCTTTCTTT. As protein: CASSLGDRPPPFF.

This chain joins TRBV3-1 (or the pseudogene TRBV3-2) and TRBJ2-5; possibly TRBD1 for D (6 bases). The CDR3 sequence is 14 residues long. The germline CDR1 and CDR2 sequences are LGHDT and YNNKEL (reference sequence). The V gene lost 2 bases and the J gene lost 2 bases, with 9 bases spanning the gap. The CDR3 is CASSQTGFQETQYF. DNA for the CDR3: TGTGCCAGCAGCCAAACAGGGTTTCAAGAGACCCAGTACTTC.

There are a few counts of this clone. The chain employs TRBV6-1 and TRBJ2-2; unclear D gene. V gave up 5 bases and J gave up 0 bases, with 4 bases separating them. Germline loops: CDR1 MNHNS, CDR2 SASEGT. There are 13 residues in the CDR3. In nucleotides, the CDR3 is TGTGCCAGCAGTACACCGAACACCGGGGAGCTGTTTTTT. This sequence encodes CASSTPNTGELFF.

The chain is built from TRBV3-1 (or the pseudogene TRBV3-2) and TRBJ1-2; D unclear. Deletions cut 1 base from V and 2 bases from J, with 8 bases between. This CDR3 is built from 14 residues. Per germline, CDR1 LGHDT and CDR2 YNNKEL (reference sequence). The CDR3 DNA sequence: TGTGCCAGCAGCCAAGTCGGGTTAAACTATGGCTACACCTTC. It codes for CASSQVGLNYGYTF.